Below are 16 T cell receptor beta chains sequenced from a single sample in a study of spatial heterogeneity in lung cancer. The time point denotes: sample taken at primary tumor resection. Sequencing covered unsorted whole RNA taken from tumor, nontumor lung or frozen PBMC. TCRdb re-called the 5' RACE reads through MiXCR, storing one row per CDR3 protein. Of 50,000 to 65,000 distinct CDR3 sequences listed, about 8% were seen once; the top ten hold over 13%. This sample comprised PBMCs, obtained at surgery. These receptors were collected from a female donor with early-stage non-small cell lung cancer.

At least ten counts were recorded for this clonotype. The chain has TRBV6-4 and TRBJ1-6; D ambiguous. Per the germline V gene, CDR1 is MRHNA and CDR2 is SNTAGT. The CDR3 has 13 amino acids. V gave up 0 bases and J gave up 10 bases, with 7 bases separating them. The CDR3 nucleotides are TGTGCCAGCAGTGACTCGATTTACTCACCCCTCCACTTT. This sequence encodes CASSDSIYSPLHF.

The rearrangement joins TRBV5-1 to TRBJ1-1; 8 nucleotides line up with TRBD1. Germline CDR1 and CDR2: SGHRS and YFSETQ. V shed 1 base, J shed 0 bases, and the junction held 8 bases outside the gene matches. CDR3 length: 17 residues. The CDR3 sequence: CASSLRVAGGLNTEAFF. In nucleotides, the CDR3 is TGCGCCAGCAGCTTGAGGGTTGCAGGGGGCTTGAACACTGAAGCTTTCTTT.

This clonotype was recorded a few times. The rearrangement links TRBV6-5 to TRBJ1-6; 7 bases fit TRBD1. J gave up 9 bases and V 2 bases, and 13 bases lay outside the gene matches. The CDR3 runs to 17 residues. Germline V gene data show CDR1 as MNHEY and CDR2 as SVGAGI. The CDR3 region has the DNA TGTGCCAGCAGTTACGACACGCTGACAGGGAAGATTTCACCCCTCCACTTT. This sequence encodes CASSYDTLTGKISPLHF.

This clonotype was counted between two and nine times. The genes are TRBV7-3 and TRBJ1-5; D is unresolved. The ends were cut back, 2 bases at V and 4 bases at J, with 6 bases in the middle. CDR1 is SGHTA and CDR2 is FQGTGA in the germline V gene. The CDR3 has 13 residues. CDR3 DNA sequence: TGTGCCAGCAGCTTATGGGTGAATCAGCCCCAGCATTTT. Translating it yields CASSLWVNQPQHF.

There are many counts of this clonotype. This chain connects TRBV4-1 to TRBJ2-5, with D perhaps TRBD1 (5 bases). V shed 0 bases and J shed 0 bases, with 17 bases lying between them. Germline V gene lookup returns CDR1 MGHRA and CDR2 YSYEKL. The length of the CDR3 is 18 residues. The CDR3 spells CASSQEESDTRYQETQYF. The CDR3 DNA sequence: TGCGCCAGCAGCCAAGAGGAGTCGGACACCCGTTACCAAGAGACCCAGTACTTC.

This clonotype was seen at least ten times. The chain carries TRBV9 and TRBJ1-5; D might be TRBD1 (5 bases). V was clipped by 3 bases and J by 5 bases, with 12 bases between them. The CDR3 runs 14 residues. Germline values: CDR1 SGDLS, CDR2 YYNGEE. The CDR3 DNA reads as TGTGCCAGCAGCGCCGGACAAAGGGATCAGCCCCAGCATTTT. Its translation: CASSAGQRDQPQHF.

About this clonotype itself: A much larger clone differs by one base, so this may be a read error. The chain is built from TRBV3-1 and TRBJ1-2; 8 nucleotides match TRBD1. Germline V gene lookup returns CDR1 LGHDT and CDR2 YNNKEL (reference sequence). The CDR3 length is 16 residues. Losses at the gene ends were 0 bases for V and 3 bases for J; bases not matched to a gene: 6. The CDR3 sequence: CASSQESTGVDYGYTF. CDR3 DNA: TGTGCCAGCAGCCAAGAATCGACAGGGGTAGACTATGGCTACACCTTC.

Turning to this clonotype: This clone may be a read error of a much larger clone one base away. This chain connects TRBV30 to TRBJ1-6; TRBD1 matches 9 bases. After removal of 1 base from V and 6 bases from J, the junction contained 10 bases not matched to a gene. The CDR3 loop spans 17 amino acids. From germline, CDR1 is GTSNPN and CDR2 SVGIG (reference sequence). DNA of the CDR3: TGTGCCTGGAGTGCACGATTCGGGACAGGGCCTAATTCACCCCTCCACTTT. This gives the protein CAWSARFGTGPNSPLHF.

J is TRBJ2-3 and V is TRBV24-1; no clear D gene. Trimming removed 5 bases from V and 9 bases from J, with 8 bases in between. CDR1 and CDR2 from the germline V gene are KGHDR and SFDVKD. The CDR3 is 11 amino acids. CDR3 in amino acids: CATSVKGTQYF. DNA of the CDR3: TGTGCCACCAGTGTTAAAGGGACGCAGTATTTT.

V usage is TRBV6-5 and J usage is TRBJ1-1, with D possibly matching TRBD1 (5 bases). Germline V CDR1 and CDR2: MNHEY, SVGAGI. The CDR3 is 14 residues long. Trimming removed 6 bases at V and 4 bases at J, with 15 bases between. CDR3 protein: CASRLGTGGTEAFF. Here the CDR3 DNA reads TGTGCCAGCAGACTCGGCACAGGCGGCACTGAAGCTTTCTTT.

This clonotype was observed many times. J is TRBJ2-1 and V is TRBV7-2, with TRBD1 matching 8 bases. From germline, CDR1 is SGHTA and CDR2 FQGNSA. This CDR3 is 16 amino acids long. Losses at the gene ends were 2 bases for V and 7 bases for J; bases not matched to a gene: 10. The CDR3 region has the DNA TGTGCCAGCAGCTTATTATCAGGACAGGGACGAAATGAGCAGTTCTTC. Translating it yields CASSLLSGQGRNEQFF. The variable domain in full, with the rest retrieved from reference TRBV7-2 and TRBJ2-1, is GAGVSQSPSNKVTEKGKDVELRCDPISGHTALYWYRQSLGQGLEFLIYFQGNSAPDKSGLPSDRFSAERTGGSVSTLTIQRTQQEDSAVYLCASSLLSGQGRNEQFFGPGTRLTVL.

This clonotype was recorded at least ten times. V usage is TRBV5-1 and J usage is TRBJ1-5; TRBD1 matches 7 bases. V lost 0 bases and J lost 4; bases outside the gene matches: 4. Germline values: CDR1 SGHRS, CDR2 YFSETQ. This CDR3 has 15 amino acids. In DNA, the CDR3 is TGCGCCAGCAGCTTGGGACAGGGCGCAAATCAGCCCCAGCATTTT. It encodes CASSLGQGANQPQHF.

This clonotype has a handful of counts. The V call is TRBV27, the J call TRBJ2-5; TRBD2 matches at 12 bases. There are 18 residues in the CDR3. Germline V gene data show CDR1 as MNHEY and CDR2 as SMNVEV (reference sequence). Trimming removed 6 bases from V and 4 bases from J; junction bases left unmatched: 15. In DNA, the CDR3 is TGTGCCAGCAGGGACTTGGGACTAGCGGGTCCGAGGGGAGAGACCCAGTACTTC. It encodes CASRDLGLAGPRGETQYF.

In its sample, this clonotype was seen a few times. The rearrangement links TRBV10-3 to TRBJ2-2; TRBD1 matches at 7 bases. This CDR3 region has 15 residues. Germline CDR1 reads ENHRY; CDR2 reads SYGVKD. V dropped 6 bases and J dropped 5; count of bases not matched to a gene: 9. As DNA, the CDR3 is TGTGCCATCAGGCCCTCCATACAGGGGACCGGGGAGCTGTTTTTT. Translation: CAIRPSIQGTGELFF.

This sequence joins TRBV12-3 or TRBV12-4 and TRBJ1-1; 11 nucleotides match TRBD1. The CDR3 covers 15 residues. The junction had 9 bases not matched to a gene; V was cut back by 5 bases and J by 7 bases. In nucleotides, the CDR3 is TGTGCCAGCAGTCCCCGGACAGGGGGCTCTGATGAAGCTTTCTTT. Translating it yields CASSPRTGGSDEAFF.

This clonotype was detected only a few times. The V call is TRBV5-1, the J call TRBJ2-7; no definite D call. Deletions cut 0 bases from V and 4 bases from J, with 11 bases between. CDR3 length: 14 residues. Germline CDR1 is SGHRS and CDR2 is YFSETQ. The CDR3 is CASSLGRPAYEQYV. CDR3 nucleotides: TGCGCCAGCAGCTTGGGCAGGCCAGCTTACGAGCAGTACGTC.